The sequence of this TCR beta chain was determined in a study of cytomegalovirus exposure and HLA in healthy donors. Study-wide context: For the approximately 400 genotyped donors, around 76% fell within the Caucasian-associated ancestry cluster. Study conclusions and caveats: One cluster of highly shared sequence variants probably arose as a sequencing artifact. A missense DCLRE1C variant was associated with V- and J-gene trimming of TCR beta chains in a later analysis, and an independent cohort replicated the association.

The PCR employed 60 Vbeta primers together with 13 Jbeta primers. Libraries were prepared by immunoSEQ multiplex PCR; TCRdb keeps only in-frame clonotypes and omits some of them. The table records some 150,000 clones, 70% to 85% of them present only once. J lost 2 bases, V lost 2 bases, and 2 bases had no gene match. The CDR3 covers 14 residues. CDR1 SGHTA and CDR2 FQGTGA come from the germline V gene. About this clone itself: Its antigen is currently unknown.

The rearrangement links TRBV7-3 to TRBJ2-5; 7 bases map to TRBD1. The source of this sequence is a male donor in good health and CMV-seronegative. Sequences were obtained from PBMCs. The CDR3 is CASSLRDRQETQYF. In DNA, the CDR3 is TGTGCCAGCAGCTTACGGGACAGACAAGAGACCCAGTACTTC.